Listed below are T cell receptor beta chains from one sample, sequenced in a study of CD8 T cells in ankylosing spondylitis. MiXCR, applied by TCRdb to the 5' RACE reads, yields one record per CDR3 protein. The table lists some 100,000 distinct CDR3 sequences, roughly 10% of them singletons, with 25% to 35% in the top ten. The sample was blood, either unsorted or a sorted T cell fraction (not recorded which). The receptors derive from a male donor with ankylosing spondylitis. CDR3s include the opening cysteine and the closing phenylalanine or tryptophan. The D gene is left open where the match is weak. The listing skips clone size in some rows; elsewhere it reads once, few, many or a size class.

D: NA; V: TRBV24-1; J: TRBJ2-7; size: NA; CDR3: CATSDGLYEQYF; DNA: TGTGCCACCAGTGATGGGTTGTACGAGCAGTACTTC
D: NA; V: TRBV29-1; J: TRBJ1-2; size: few; CDR3: CSVAWGGGYGYTF; DNA: TGCAGCGTTGCATGGGGAGGGGGCTATGGCTACACCTTC
D: NA; V: TRBV5-1; J: TRBJ2-1; size: many; CDR3: CASSSEVGNEQFF; DNA: TGCGCCAGCAGCTCGGAGGTGGGTAATGAGCAGTTCTTC
D: NA; V: TRBV4-1; J: TRBJ2-3; size: NA; CDR3: CASSHRLSDTQYF; DNA: TGCGCCAGCAGCCATCGGCTTTCAGATACGCAGTATTTT
D: TRBD1; V: TRBV20-1; J: TRBJ2-1; size: many; CDR3: CSARVTGVVADYNEQFF; DNA: TGCAGTGCTAGAGTGACAGGGGTAGTGGCTGACTACAATGAGCAGTTCTTC
D: TRBD1; V: TRBV29-1; J: TRBJ1-1; size: many; CDR3: CSGDRENTEAFF; DNA: TGCAGCGGTGACAGGGAGAACACTGAAGCTTTCTTT
D: NA; V: TRBV6-6; J: TRBJ2-1; size: many; CDR3: CASSGLYNEQFF; DNA: TGTGCCAGCAGTGGACTATACAATGAGCAGTTCTTC
D: NA; V: TRBV12-3/TRBV12-4; J: TRBJ1-2; size: NA; CDR3: CASSFTGDNYGYTF; DNA: TGTGCCAGCAGTTTCACCGGGGATAACTATGGCTACACCTTC
D: NA; V: TRBV7-9; J: TRBJ2-7; size: many; CDR3: CASSYYLDEQYF; DNA: TGTGCCAGCAGCTACTACTTGGACGAGCAGTACTTC
D: TRBD2; V: TRBV24-1; J: TRBJ2-1; size: NA; CDR3: CATSDLGGEYEQFF; DNA: TGTGCCACCAGTGATTTGGGGGGGGAGTATGAGCAGTTCTTC
D: NA; V: TRBV27; J: TRBJ2-7; size: many; CDR3: CASRVSASWYEQYF; DNA: TGTGCCAGCAGAGTCTCGGCCAGTTGGTACGAGCAGTACTTC
D: NA; V: TRBV7-9; J: TRBJ1-1; size: few; CDR3: CASSSPPPENTEAFF; DNA: TGTGCCAGCAGCTCCCCCCCCCCAGAGAACACTGAAGCTTTCTTT
D: NA; V: TRBV27; J: TRBJ2-1; size: many; CDR3: CASSLQGPDNEQFF; DNA: TGTGCCAGCAGCCTCCAGGGCCCTGACAATGAGCAGTTCTTC
D: NA; V: TRBV3-1; J: TRBJ2-4; size: NA; CDR3: CASSVRAGVAKNIQYF; DNA: TGTGCCAGCAGCGTGCGGGCAGGGGTGGCCAAAAACATTCAGTACTTC
D: NA; V: TRBV7-6; J: TRBJ2-1; size: many; CDR3: CASSLAPNRLNEQFF; DNA: TGTGCCAGCAGCTTAGCTCCAAACAGGTTAAATGAGCAGTTCTTC
D: TRBD2; V: TRBV27; J: TRBJ2-1; size: NA; CDR3: CASSSRAGDNEQFF; DNA: TGTGCCAGCAGTTCGCGGGCGGGAGATAATGAGCAGTTCTTC
D: NA; V: TRBV9; J: TRBJ2-1; size: NA; CDR3: CASSAGVSYNEQFF; DNA: TGTGCCAGCAGCGCTGGGGTCTCCTACAATGAGCAGTTCTTC
D: NA; V: TRBV12-3/TRBV12-4; J: TRBJ1-1; size: NA; CDR3: CASSNGRHTEAFF; DNA: TGTGCCAGCAGCAACGGTAGGCACACTGAAGCTTTCTTT
D: TRBD2; V: TRBV25-1; J: TRBJ2-1; size: many; CDR3: CASSPRRGDSYNEQFF; DNA: TGTGCCAGCAGTCCCCGGCGGGGGGACTCCTACAATGAGCAGTTCTTC
D: NA; V: TRBV3-1; J: TRBJ1-1; size: many; CDR3: CASSQDQWQEAFF; DNA: TGTGCCAGCAGCCAAGATCAGTGGCAGGAAGCTTTCTTT
D: NA; V: TRBV5-6; J: TRBJ2-1; size: NA; CDR3: CASSPVGDNEQFF; DNA: TGTGCCAGCAGCCCAGTGGGGGACAATGAGCAGTTCTTC
D: NA; V: TRBV4-2; J: TRBJ2-1; size: many; CDR3: CASSQDYPNPYNEQFF; DNA: TGTGCCAGCAGCCAAGATTACCCAAACCCCTACAATGAGCAGTTCTTC
D: NA; V: TRBV7-2; J: TRBJ1-2; size: NA; CDR3: CASSLAGLEIPNYGYTF; DNA: TGTGCCAGCAGCTTAGCGGGCTTGGAGATTCCTAACTATGGCTACACCTTC
D: NA; V: TRBV11-2; J: TRBJ2-1; size: few; CDR3: CASSFSRAYEQFF; DNA: TGTGCCAGCAGCTTCAGCAGGGCGTATGAGCAGTTCTTC
D: NA; V: TRBV5-4; J: TRBJ1-1; size: NA; CDR3: CASSPDRSNTEAFF; DNA: TGTGCCAGCAGCCCGGACAGATCTAACACTGAAGCTTTCTTT
D: NA; V: TRBV20-1; J: TRBJ1-4; size: few; CDR3: CSALKPAGPHNEKLFF; DNA: TGCAGTGCTCTGAAGCCAGCAGGTCCCCATAATGAAAAACTGTTTTTT
D: TRBD1; V: TRBV7-2; J: TRBJ2-1; size: many; CDR3: CASSSPGQGYIEQFF; DNA: TGTGCCAGCAGCTCACCGGGACAGGGGTATATTGAGCAGTTCTTC
D: TRBD2; V: TRBV27; J: TRBJ2-1; size: few; CDR3: CASSFATSGRGEQFF; DNA: TGTGCCAGCAGTTTCGCGACTAGCGGGAGGGGGGAGCAGTTCTTC
D: NA; V: TRBV24-1; J: TRBJ2-1; size: few; CDR3: CATGPGSSYNEQFF; DNA: TGTGCCACCGGTCCCGGTAGCTCCTACAATGAGCAGTTCTTC